A selection of T cell receptor beta chains follows, all from one sample in a study of blood T cell repertoires in COVID-19. The method was immunoSEQ multiplex PCR; TCRdb's version includes in-frame clones alone and lacks a portion of them. Here the sample spans 270,000 or so clones, roughly 85% being singletons. Sequenced material: peripheral blood. These receptors all come from a human donor in a cohort sampled during active COVID-19. The CDR3 runs from the conserved cysteine through the conserved F or W. The D gene is left open where the match is weak. The size of a clone is reported for some rows only, either as once, few or many, or as a class for expanded clones.

V gene: TRBV28; J gene: TRBJ1-2; CDR3 length: 15; D gene: TRBD1; clone size: NA; CDR3 DNA: TGTGCCAGCCAGGGCAGGGGGCATCGGGGCTATGGCTACACCTTC; CDR3 protein: CASQGRGHRGYGYTF
V gene: TRBV7-9; J gene: TRBJ1-5; CDR3 length: 13; D gene: NA; clone size: NA; CDR3 DNA: TGTGCCAGCAGCCCCAGCGGCAATCAGCCCCAGCATTTT; CDR3 protein: CASSPSGNQPQHF
V gene: TRBV4-2; J gene: TRBJ2-1; CDR3 length: 17; D gene: TRBD2; clone size: once; CDR3 DNA: TGTGCCAGCAGCCACTATAGCGGGAGGGCTTCCTACAATGAGCAGTTCTTC; CDR3 protein: CASSHYSGRASYNEQFF
V gene: TRBV5-1; J gene: TRBJ2-2; CDR3 length: 16; D gene: TRBD2; clone size: NA; CDR3 DNA: TGCGCCAGCAGTCGGGAGGTTCCCGCGAACACCGGGGAGCTGTTTTTT; CDR3 protein: CASSREVPANTGELFF
V gene: TRBV12-3/TRBV12-4; J gene: TRBJ2-2; CDR3 length: 13; D gene: NA; clone size: NA; CDR3 DNA: TGTGCCAGCAGTTCTCTAGCGAACGGGGAGCTGTTTTTT; CDR3 protein: CASSSLANGELFF
V gene: TRBV5-1; J gene: TRBJ2-2; CDR3 length: 15; D gene: TRBD2; clone size: NA; CDR3 DNA: TGCGCCAGCAGCTTCAACGGGAGGGGGACCGGGGAGCTGTTTTTT; CDR3 protein: CASSFNGRGTGELFF
V gene: TRBV7-9; J gene: TRBJ2-7; CDR3 length: 15; D gene: NA; clone size: NA; CDR3 DNA: TGTGCCAGCAGCCCCCTTTCAGAGACATCCTACGAGCAGTACTTC; CDR3 protein: CASSPLSETSYEQYF
V gene: TRBV2; J gene: TRBJ2-7; CDR3 length: 13; D gene: TRBD1; clone size: NA; CDR3 DNA: TGTGCCAGCAGGGACAGGGTCTCCTACGAGCAGTACTTC; CDR3 protein: CASRDRVSYEQYF
V gene: TRBV14; J gene: TRBJ2-1; CDR3 length: 13; D gene: NA; clone size: once; CDR3 DNA: TGTGCCAGCAGCCAAGGACTCCGACGGGAGCAGTTCTTC; CDR3 protein: CASSQGLRREQFF
V gene: TRBV28; J gene: TRBJ1-4; CDR3 length: 15; D gene: NA; clone size: few; CDR3 DNA: TGTGCCAGCAGCACAGGGAAATGGAGAAATGAAAAACTGTTTTTT; CDR3 protein: CASSTGKWRNEKLFF